This T cell receptor (beta chain) emerged from a study of vaccination and CD4 T cells after COVID-19. The CDR3 runs 14 residues. CDR1 and CDR2 (germline): MNHNS, SASEGT. V gave up 6 bases and J gave up 2 bases, with 11 bases separating them. The treatment: approximately 11-day PBMC culture with coronavirus spike peptide pools or control peptides (ViraFEST assay). Samples of CD4+ T cells were obtained from the unexposed donor before the COVID-19 pandemic (2011-2018). Sequencing of DNA taken from cultured CD4+ T cells relied on the Oncomine TCR Beta short-read assay. TCRdb independently ran MiXCR on the PCR reads; one entry per CDR3 protein. This sample carries 6,500 to 7,500 distinct CDR3 sequences, roughly 50% of them seen once, and the ten largest clones take more than 20%. This clonotype was detected a few times. The antigen remains unidentified.

Sequenced material: CD4+ T cells from blood, cultured in vitro. The rearrangement joins TRBV6-1 to TRBJ1-5, with D possibly matching TRBD1 (5 bases). The TCR originated in a human donor in good health. The CDR3 DNA is TGTGCCAGCAGCCTTCGGGGGGGCAATCAGCCCCAGCATTTT. The encoded protein is CASSLRGGNQPQHF.